These 22 T cell receptor beta chains share one sample of origin, sequenced in a study of cytomegalovirus exposure and HLA in healthy donors. Assay: immunoSEQ multiplex PCR; the TCRdb copy retains only in-frame clones and omits some. The sample comprises under 70,000 clones, roughly 91% of which are singletons, and approximately 1.5% rests with the top ten. The sequencing input was PBMCs. These receptors all stem from a young woman in good health and CMV-seronegative.

The chain uses TRBV19 and TRBJ1-6; D gene uncertain. V lost 1 base and J 7 bases, leaving 11 bases between the germline ends. The CDR3 totals 15 residues. CDR1 is LNHDA and CDR2 is SQIVND in the germline V gene (reference sequence). CDR3 sequence: CASSIVGEPNSPLHF. DNA for the CDR3: TGTGCCAGTAGTATAGTGGGAGAACCAAATTCACCCCTCCACTTT.

This clone came up once. The chain is built from TRBV7-6 and TRBJ1-2; 7 bases match TRBD1. CDR3 length: 16 amino acids. J was trimmed by 1 base and V by 0 bases; bases with no gene match: 5. Per the germline V gene, CDR1 is SGHVS and CDR2 is FNYEAQ. The chain's CDR3 is CASSLAEQGINYGYTF. CDR3 bases: TGTGCCAGCAGCTTAGCGGAACAGGGGATTAACTATGGCTACACCTTC.

The chain carries TRBV7-3 and TRBJ2-1; 7 bases are a match to TRBD1. There are 14 residues in the CDR3. V lost 5 bases to trimming and J lost 3 bases; unmatched junction nucleotides: 4. Germline CDR1 is SGHTA and CDR2 is FQGTGA. CDR3 protein: CASSPDRYYNEQFF. The CDR3 nucleotides read TGTGCCAGCAGCCCGGACAGGTACTACAATGAGCAGTTCTTC.

The rearrangement links TRBV6-6 to TRBJ2-7, with 10 bases fitting TRBD2. This CDR3 has 15 residues. The germline V gene has CDR1 MNHNY and CDR2 SVGAGI (reference sequence). The V and J ends lost 6 bases and 3 bases, in that order; junction bases with no gene match: 8. DNA of the CDR3: TGTGCCAGCAGAGGTACTAGCGGGACCAACTACGAGCAGTACTTC. Protein product: CASRGTSGTNYEQYF.

This chain uses TRBV14 with TRBJ2-2; D not certain. Germline V CDR1 and CDR2: SGHDN, FVKESK. V lost 0 bases and J lost 0, with 11 bases in between. This CDR3 contains 17 residues. The CDR3 here is CASSQDWSSTNTGELFF. The DNA for the CDR3 is TGTGCCAGCAGCCAAGATTGGAGTTCTACGAACACCGGGGAGCTGTTTTTT.

The rearrangement joins TRBV30 to TRBJ2-7; unclear D gene. Trimming left V 1 base short and J 6 bases short, with 13 bases between. Germline CDR1 reads GTSNPN; CDR2 reads SVGIG (reference sequence). This CDR3 comprises 13 residues. The CDR3 DNA is TGTGCCTGGAGTGCGGAGAGGAACTCCGAGCAGTACTTC. This gives the protein CAWSAERNSEQYF.

The chain is built from TRBV19 and TRBJ2-7; unclear D gene. This CDR3 contains 13 residues. V was trimmed by 3 bases and J by 0 bases, leaving 6 bases between them. Germline V lookup: CDR1 LNHDA, CDR2 SQIVND (reference sequence). The CDR3 DNA follows: TGTGCCAGTAGTATGTTGAGCTCCTACGAGCAGTACTTC. It translates to CASSMLSSYEQYF.

This rearrangement joins TRBV28 to TRBJ2-2, with 7 nucleotides matching TRBD2. Germline V lookup: CDR1 MDHEN, CDR2 SYDVKM. J lost 3 bases, V lost 2 bases, and 15 bases had no gene match. The CDR3 runs to 19 residues. The CDR3 region is CASSLAGSGGSGDTGELFF. CDR3 coding DNA: TGTGCCAGCAGTTTAGCGGGTTCGGGCGGGAGCGGCGACACCGGGGAGCTGTTTTTT.

The rearrangement joins TRBV10-3 to TRBJ2-5; 7 bases map to TRBD1. The ends lost 6 bases at V and 3 bases at J; junction bases unmatched: 4. CDR3 length equals 13 residues. Germline-derived CDR1 and CDR2 are ENHRY and SYGVKD. The CDR3 spells CAISGTEKETQYF. CDR3 DNA: TGTGCCATCAGCGGGACAGAAAAAGAGACCCAGTACTTC.

This chain connects TRBV4-1 to TRBJ2-1; D gene unclear. Per the germline V gene, CDR1 is MGHRA and CDR2 is YSYEKL. This CDR3 has 15 amino acids. Trimming cost V 0 bases and J 11 bases, with 17 bases left between them. CDR3 nucleotide sequence: TGCGCCAGCAGCCAAGATCGGTTGCCGACAATGAAGCAGTTCTTC. This gives the protein CASSQDRLPTMKQFF.

This clone was counted a single time. The V and J genes are TRBV5-3 and TRBJ1-4; D is ambiguous. TRBV5-3 is an open reading frame, and its role is uncertain. The CDR3 is 12 residues long. Trimming removed 6 bases at V and 7 bases at J, with 10 bases between. This CDR3 is CARKCFSEKLFF. The CDR3 region has the DNA TGTGCCAGAAAGTGTTTTAGTGAAAAACTGTTTTTT.

This clone was recorded once. The chain recombines TRBV30 with TRBJ1-4; D call uncertain. Germline-derived CDR1 and CDR2 are GTSNPN and SVGIG (reference sequence). V dropped 0 bases and J dropped 8 bases, with 16 bases sitting between them. The CDR3 loop spans 15 amino acids. This CDR3 reads CAWSVGLRVREKLFF. DNA for the CDR3: TGTGCCTGGAGTGTAGGATTGAGGGTACGGGAAAAACTGTTTTTT. The full variable domain, with the rest looked up from reference TRBV30 and TRBJ1-4, is SQTIHQWPATLVQPVGSPLSLECTVEGTSNPNLYWYRQAAGRGLQLLFYSVGIGQISSEVPQNLSASRPQDRQFILSSKKLLLSDSGFYLCAWSVGLRVREKLFFGSGTQLSVL.

The J gene is TRBJ2-5, the V gene TRBV29-1, with 12 bases lining up with TRBD2. V was pared by 4 bases and J by 4 bases, with 7 bases of the junction left unmatched. Germline values: CDR1 SQVTM, CDR2 ANQGSEA. CDR3 length: 15 amino acids. CDR3 region: CSVVLAGGPRETQYF. The CDR3 nucleotides read TGCAGCGTTGTCCTAGCGGGAGGGCCTCGAGAGACCCAGTACTTC.

The chain uses TRBV5-1 and TRBJ2-3; D is possibly TRBD2 (5 bases). CDR1 is SGHRS, CDR2 YFSETQ, per germline. The CDR3 runs to 14 residues. V was clipped by 4 bases and J by 0 bases, with 9 bases between them. The CDR3 DNA follows: TGCGCCAGCAGCCCCCGGACTAGCACAGATACGCAGTATTTT. Residues: CASSPRTSTDTQYF. Complete variable domain (other parts from reference TRBV5-1 and TRBJ2-3): KAGVTQTPRYLIKTRGQQVTLSCSPISGHRSVSWYQQTPGQGLQFLFEYFSETQRNKGNFPGRFSGRQFSNSRSEMNVSTLELGDSALYLCASSPRTSTDTQYFGPGTRLTVL.

The chain uses TRBV7-8 and TRBJ1-1; 10 bases align to TRBD1. V was pared by 5 bases and J by 4 bases, with 7 bases of the junction left unmatched. Germline CDR1 is SGHVS and CDR2 is FQNEAQ. This CDR3 is 15 amino acids long. The CDR3, as DNA: TGTGCCAGCAGCCCCCCGGACAGGGGGAGCACTGAAGCTTTCTTT. Translated, it gives CASSPPDRGSTEAFF. Complete variable domain (other parts from reference TRBV7-8 and TRBJ1-1): GAGVSQSPRYKVAKRGQDVALRCDPISGHVSLFWYQQALGQGPEFLTYFQNEAQLDKSGLPSDRFFAERPEGSVSTLKIQRTQQEDSAVYLCASSPPDRGSTEAFFGQGTRLTVV.

The chain has TRBV5-1 and TRBJ2-1; 8 bases map to TRBD1. CDR3 length: 18 amino acids. J lost 0 bases, V lost 6 bases, and 14 bases had no gene match. CDR1 and CDR2 from the germline V gene are SGHRS and YFSETQ. In nucleotides, the CDR3 is TGCGCCAGCAAACCGGGACAGGCCTCACCCAGCTCCTACAATGAGCAGTTCTTC. Translated, it gives CASKPGQASPSSYNEQFF.

The rearrangement joins TRBV9 to TRBJ2-1; TRBD2 matches 14 bases. This CDR3 is 17 amino acids long. Germline CDR1 SGDLS, CDR2 YYNGEE. With 2 bases clipped from V and 9 bases from J, the junction kept 10 bases outside the gene matches. The CDR3 reads CASSVSGTSGGIAEQFF. As DNA, the CDR3 is TGTGCCAGCAGCGTCTCCGGGACTAGCGGGGGTATTGCTGAGCAGTTCTTC.

V gene TRBV7-6 combines with J gene TRBJ2-1; TRBD2 is a possible D gene (7 bases). V was shortened by 1 base and J by 3 bases, with 16 bases between the two germline ends. The CDR3 is 17 amino acids. Germline CDR1 reads SGHVS; CDR2 reads FNYEAQ. The CDR3 sequence: CASSLELAGALYNEQFF. The CDR3 DNA reads as TGTGCCAGCAGCTTAGAATTGGCGGGGGCGCTCTACAATGAGCAGTTCTTC.

The CDR3 bases are TGTGCCTGGAGCAAAGGACTCAGCAGGGGTGAGCAGTTCTTC. Protein: CAWSKGLSRGEQFF. This chain links TRBV30 with TRBJ2-1, with D perhaps matching TRBD1 (6 bases). The germline gives CDR1 GTSNPN, CDR2 SVGIG (reference sequence). V lost 3 bases, J lost 9 bases, and 18 bases lay in between. CDR3 length: 14 residues.

The V and J genes are TRBV30 and TRBJ1-6, with D uncertain. Between the trimmed V and J ends, which lost 0 bases and 8 bases, there was a span of 8 bases. CDR1 and CDR2 from the germline V gene are GTSNPN and SVGIG (reference sequence). This CDR3 spans 13 amino acids. Here the CDR3 reads CAWSVSGDSPLHF. In nucleotides, the CDR3 is TGTGCCTGGAGTGTCTCCGGGGATTCACCCCTCCACTTT.

This chain joins TRBV27 and TRBJ2-6, with unresolved D. The CDR3 contains 17 residues. The ends were cut back, 6 bases at V and 0 bases at J, with 15 bases in the middle. Germline V gives CDR1 MNHEY, CDR2 SMNVEV (reference sequence). Written as DNA, the CDR3 is TGTGCCAGCAGGTCTGATACACGGGTCTCTGGGGCCAACGTCCTGACTTTC. It codes for CASRSDTRVSGANVLTF.

The chain couples TRBV7-9 to TRBJ2-7, with TRBD1 as a possible D gene (5 bases). CDR3 length equals 16 residues. The germline V gene has CDR1 SEHNR and CDR2 FQNEAQ (reference sequence). Trimming shortened V by 5 bases and J by 3 bases, and 20 bases separated the two germline ends. CDR3 loop: CASSLFTGYFFYEQYF. In DNA, the CDR3 is TGTGCCAGCAGCCTATTTACAGGTTATTTCTTCTACGAGCAGTACTTC.